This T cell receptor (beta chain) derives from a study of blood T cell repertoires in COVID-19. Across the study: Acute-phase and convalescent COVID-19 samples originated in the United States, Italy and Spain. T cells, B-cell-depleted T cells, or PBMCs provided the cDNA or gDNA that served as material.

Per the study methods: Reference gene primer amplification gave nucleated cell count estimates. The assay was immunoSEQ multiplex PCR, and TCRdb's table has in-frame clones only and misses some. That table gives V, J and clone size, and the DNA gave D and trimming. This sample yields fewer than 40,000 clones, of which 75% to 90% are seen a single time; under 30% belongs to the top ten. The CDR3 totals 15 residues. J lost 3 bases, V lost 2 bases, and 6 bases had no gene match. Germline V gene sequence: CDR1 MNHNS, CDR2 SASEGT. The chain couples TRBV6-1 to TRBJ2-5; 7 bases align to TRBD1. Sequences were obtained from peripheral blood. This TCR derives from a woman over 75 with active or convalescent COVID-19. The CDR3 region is CASSEFAGGEETQYF. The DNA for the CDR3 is TGTGCCAGCAGTGAATTCGCAGGGGGAGAAGAGACCCAGTACTTC.